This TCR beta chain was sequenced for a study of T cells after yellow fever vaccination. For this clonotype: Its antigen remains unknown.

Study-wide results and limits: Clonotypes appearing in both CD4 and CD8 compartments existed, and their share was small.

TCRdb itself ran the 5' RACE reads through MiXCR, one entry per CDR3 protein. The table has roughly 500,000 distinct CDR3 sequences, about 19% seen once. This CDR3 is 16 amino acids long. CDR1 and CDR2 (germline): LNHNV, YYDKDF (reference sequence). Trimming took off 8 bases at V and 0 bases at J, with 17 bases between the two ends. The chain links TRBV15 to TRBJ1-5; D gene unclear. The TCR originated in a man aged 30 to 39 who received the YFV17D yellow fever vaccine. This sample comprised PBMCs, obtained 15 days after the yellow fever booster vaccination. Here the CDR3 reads CATESRSVLSNQPQHF. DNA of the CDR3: TGTGCCACCGAATCTCGTTCAGTTCTTAGCAATCAGCCCCAGCATTTT.